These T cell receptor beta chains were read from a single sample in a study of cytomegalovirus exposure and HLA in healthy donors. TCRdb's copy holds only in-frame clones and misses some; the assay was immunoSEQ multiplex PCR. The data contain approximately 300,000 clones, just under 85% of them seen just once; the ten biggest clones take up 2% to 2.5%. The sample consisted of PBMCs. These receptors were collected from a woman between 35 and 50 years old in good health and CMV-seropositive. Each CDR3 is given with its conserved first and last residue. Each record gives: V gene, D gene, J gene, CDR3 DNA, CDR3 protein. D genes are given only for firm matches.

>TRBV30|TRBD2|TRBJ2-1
TGTGCCCTGGAATCGGGAGGATTTGAGCAGTTCTTC
CALESGGFEQFF
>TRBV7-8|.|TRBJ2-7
TGTGCCAGCAGCTTCCGGGACTTGTCCTACGAGCAGTACTTC
CASSFRDLSYEQYF
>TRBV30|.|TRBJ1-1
TGTGCCTGGAGACAGCCGAACACTGAAGCTTTCTTT
CAWRQPNTEAFF
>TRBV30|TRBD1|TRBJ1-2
TGTGCCTGGAAAAAGGGGACAGGGGAAGGCTACACCTTC
CAWKKGTGEGYTF
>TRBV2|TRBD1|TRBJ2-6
TGTGCCACTCCGGGACAGGGGGCTGGGGCCAACGTCCTGACTTTC
CATPGQGAGANVLTF
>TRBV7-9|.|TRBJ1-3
TGTGCCAGCAGCTTAGGACAGGCTGATCTAAGTGGAAACACCATATATTTT
CASSLGQADLSGNTIYF
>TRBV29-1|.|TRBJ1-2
TGCAGCGTTGAAGATGGCTGGGCTGGGGGCTACACCTTC
CSVEDGWAGGYTF
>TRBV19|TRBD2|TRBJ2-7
TGTGCCAGTAGTATTACGGGACTAGCGGGAGGTCGGCAGTACTTC
CASSITGLAGGRQYF
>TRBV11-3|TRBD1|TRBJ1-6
TGTGCCAGCAGCCCCGCCGGGACAGGGGTCTCACCCCTCCACTTT
CASSPAGTGVSPLHF
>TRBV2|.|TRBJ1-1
TGTGCCAGCATTTTGACAGGAGTGAACACTGAAGCTTTCTTT
CASILTGVNTEAFF
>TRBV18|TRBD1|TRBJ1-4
TGTGCCAGCTCTCGGGGACAGGGCGGAACTAATGAAAAACTGTTTTTT
CASSRGQGGTNEKLFF
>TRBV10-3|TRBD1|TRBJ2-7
TGTGCCACTAACAGGGGGCGCGTCAACGAGCAGTACTTC
CATNRGRVNEQYF
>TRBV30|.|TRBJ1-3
TGTGCCTGGAGTGTACAGTTGTTTGGTTCGGCGCTGGGGCCTGGAAACACCATATATTTT
CAWSVQLFGSALGPGNTIYF
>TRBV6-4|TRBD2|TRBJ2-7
TGTGCCAGCAATCCGAGCGGGACGGACGACTACGAGCAGTACTTC
CASNPSGTDDYEQYF
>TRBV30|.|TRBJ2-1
TGTGCCTGGAGTGTACTTCGGGGCTCCTACAATGAGCAGTTCTTC
CAWSVLRGSYNEQFF
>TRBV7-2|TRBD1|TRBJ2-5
TGTGCCAGCAGCTTAGGGCCCGGGACAGGGCAAGAGACCCAGTACTTC
CASSLGPGTGQETQYF
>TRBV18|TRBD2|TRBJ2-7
TGTGCCAGCTCACCACGTACGGGAGGGCCCTCCTACGAGCAGTACTTC
CASSPRTGGPSYEQYF